Each of the 8 T cell receptor beta chains below was sequenced from the same sample in a study of T cell changes during pregnancy in multiple sclerosis. Generated by immunoSEQ multiplex PCR, the TCRdb table keeps only in-frame clones and is missing some. The sample yields around 39,000 clones, 92% seen once. The sample consisted of CD4+ T cells from peripheral blood mononuclear cells, taken in the third trimester of pregnancy. The source of these receptors is a female donor in good health, enrolled as a control in a pregnancy study.

This chain uses TRBV5-4 with TRBJ2-3, with 8 bases lining up with TRBD2. V lost 4 bases, J lost 3 bases, and 7 bases stayed unmatched. The germline gives CDR1 SGHNT, CDR2 YYREEE (reference sequence). CDR3 length equals 15 residues. The CDR3 DNA is TGTGCCAGCAGCCTGGCCGGGGGGGGGACAGATACGCAGTATTTT. This gives the protein CASSLAGGGTDTQYF.

V gene TRBV6-5 combines with J gene TRBJ1-1; 8 nucleotides agree with TRBD1. V trimming: 6 bases; J trimming: 2 bases; junction bases outside the gene matches: 2. CDR1 MNHEY and CDR2 SVGAGI come from the germline V gene. CDR3 length equals 13 residues. For the CDR3, the DNA is TGTGCCAGCAGGACAGGGGTAAACACTGAAGCTTTCTTT. Translation: CASRTGVNTEAFF.

The gene calls are TRBV2 and TRBJ2-1; a weak D match, TRBD1 (6 bases). The germline gives CDR1 SNHLY, CDR2 FYNNEI. The CDR3 is made up of 14 amino acids. With 5 bases removed from V and 4 bases from J, the gap between germline ends came to 12 bases. This chain's CDR3 is CASSLQGVYNEQFF. The CDR3 coding sequence is TGTGCCAGCAGTCTACAGGGTGTATACAATGAGCAGTTCTTC. The complete variable domain, with remaining parts taken from reference TRBV2 and TRBJ2-1, reads EPEVTQTPSHQVTQMGQEVILRCVPISNHLYFYWYRQILGQKVEFLVSFYNNEISEKSEIFDDQFSVERPDGSNFTLKIRSTKLEDSAMYFCASSLQGVYNEQFFGPGTRLTVL.

The rearrangement joins TRBV19 to TRBJ2-7, with 8 bases identical to TRBD2. Germline V gene lookup returns CDR1 LNHDA and CDR2 SQIVND (reference sequence). Trimming took 7 bases from V and 2 from J; bases not matched to a gene: 7. This CDR3 contains 14 residues. The CDR3 sequence: CASKGEAGAYEQYF. CDR3 nucleotides: TGTGCCAGTAAAGGTGAAGCGGGGGCCTACGAGCAGTACTTC.

The chain joins TRBV11-2 to TRBJ2-1; 10 bases agree with TRBD2. V gave up 4 bases and J gave up 3 bases; unmatched junction bases: 6. The CDR3 has 16 residues. CDR1 and CDR2 from the germline V gene are SGHAT and FQNNGV. The CDR3 loop reads CASSSRLAGVYNEQFF. In DNA form, the CDR3 reads TGTGCCAGCAGCTCCCGCCTAGCGGGGGTCTACAATGAGCAGTTCTTC. The full variable domain, with the rest looked up from reference TRBV11-2 and TRBJ2-1, is EAGVAQSPRYKIIEKRQSVAFWCNPISGHATLYWYQQILGQGPKLLIQFQNNGVVDDSQLPKDRFSAERLKGVDSTLKIQPAKLEDSAVYLCASSSRLAGVYNEQFFGPGTRLTVL.

This rearrangement joins TRBV5-4 to TRBJ1-3; 7 bases line up with TRBD1. This CDR3 has 16 amino acids. Germline values: CDR1 SGHNT, CDR2 YYREEE (reference sequence). The J segment lost 8 bases and the V segment lost 1 base, leaving 12 bases of the junction unmatched. CDR3 coding DNA: TGTGCCAGCAGCTTGAAGTCGACAGGGTTTGGGGACACCATATATTTT. Its translation: CASSLKSTGFGDTIYF.

This sequence joins TRBV12-5 and TRBJ1-1; 8 bases map to TRBD1. Germline V gene data show CDR1 as LGHNT and CDR2 as FRNRAP. The CDR3 loop spans 14 amino acids. V dropped 3 bases and J dropped 7; count of bases not matched to a gene: 7. In nucleotides, the CDR3 is TGTGCTAGTGGTTTAGGACAGGGAGCAAGTGAAGCTTTCTTT. Its translation is CASGLGQGASEAFF. The full variable domain, with the rest looked up from reference TRBV12-5 and TRBJ1-1, is DARVTQTPRHKVTEMGQEVTMRCQPILGHNTVFWYRQTMMQGLELLAYFRNRAPLDDSGMPKDRFSAEMPDATLATLKIQPSEPRDSAVYFCASGLGQGASEAFFGQGTRLTVV.

CDR3 nucleotides: TGCAGCGTTGGAACAGGGGCATCAGAGACCCAGTACTTC. Its protein is CSVGTGASETQYF. The chain uses TRBV29-1 and TRBJ2-5; 7 nucleotides line up with TRBD1. The junction had 6 bases not matched to a gene; V was cut back by 4 bases and J by 4 bases. Germline V gives CDR1 SQVTM, CDR2 ANQGSEA. This CDR3 is built from 13 residues.